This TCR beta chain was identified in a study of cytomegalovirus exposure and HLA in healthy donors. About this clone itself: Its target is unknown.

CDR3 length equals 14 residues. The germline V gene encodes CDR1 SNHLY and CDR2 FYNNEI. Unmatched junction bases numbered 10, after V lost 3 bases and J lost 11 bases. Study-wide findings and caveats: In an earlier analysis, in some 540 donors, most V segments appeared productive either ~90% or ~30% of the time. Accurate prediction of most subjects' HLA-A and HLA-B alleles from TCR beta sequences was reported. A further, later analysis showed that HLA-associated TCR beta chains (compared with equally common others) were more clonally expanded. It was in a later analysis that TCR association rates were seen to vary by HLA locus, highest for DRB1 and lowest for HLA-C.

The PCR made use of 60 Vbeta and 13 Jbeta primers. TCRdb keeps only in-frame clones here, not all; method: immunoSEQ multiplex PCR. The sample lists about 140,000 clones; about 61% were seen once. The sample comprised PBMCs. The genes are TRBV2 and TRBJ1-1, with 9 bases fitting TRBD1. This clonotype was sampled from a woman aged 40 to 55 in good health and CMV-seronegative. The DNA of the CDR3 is TGTGCCAGCAGTGAGCTGTCGGAGACAGGGGGGGCTTTCTTT. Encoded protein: CASSELSETGGAFF.